This T cell receptor (beta chain) stems from a study of graft-versus-host responses after intestinal transplantation. Regarding the study as a whole: Early after transplant, HvG declines were associated with peak levels of circulating GvH clones.

Only in-frame clones appear in the TCRdb table, and some are missing; sequencing was by immunoSEQ multiplex PCR. The data show thousands of clones, around 74% seen once. Graft tissue processing released intraepithelial and lamina propria lymphocytes. CDR3 length: 13 residues. The J segment lost 16 bases and the V segment lost 8 bases, leaving 14 bases of the junction unmatched. CDR1 MDHEN and CDR2 SYDVKM come from the germline V gene. On this clone: Its antigen is undetermined.

The sequence came from a human patient who received an intestinal transplant, so some T cells may come from the graft donor. Source: ileum tissue, taken nearly 500 days after intestinal transplant. V gene TRBV28 combines with J gene TRBJ2-1; 10 bases agree with TRBD1. The CDR3 bases are TGTGCCAGCCTTGATAGCCACCGGGACAGGGGTTTCTTC. Translating gives CASLDSHRDRGFF.